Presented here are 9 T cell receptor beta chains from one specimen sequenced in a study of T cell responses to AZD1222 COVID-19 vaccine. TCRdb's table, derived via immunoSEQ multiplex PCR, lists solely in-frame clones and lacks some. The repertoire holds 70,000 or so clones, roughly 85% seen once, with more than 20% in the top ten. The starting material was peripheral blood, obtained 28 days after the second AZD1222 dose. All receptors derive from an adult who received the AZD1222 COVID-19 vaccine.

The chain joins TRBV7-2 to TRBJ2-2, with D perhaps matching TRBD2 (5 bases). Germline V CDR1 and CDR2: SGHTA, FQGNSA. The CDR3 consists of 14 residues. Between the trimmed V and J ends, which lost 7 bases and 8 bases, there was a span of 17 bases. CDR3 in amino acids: CASTRLWLAGELFF. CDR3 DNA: TGTGCCAGCACCCGCTTGTGGCTAGCTGGGGAGCTGTTTTTT.

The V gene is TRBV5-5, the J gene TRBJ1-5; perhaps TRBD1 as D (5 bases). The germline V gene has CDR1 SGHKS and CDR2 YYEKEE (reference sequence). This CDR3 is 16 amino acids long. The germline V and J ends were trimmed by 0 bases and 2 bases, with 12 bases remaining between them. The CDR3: CASSLGRQIRNQPQHF. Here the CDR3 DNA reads TGTGCCAGCAGCTTGGGTAGACAGATCCGCAATCAGCCCCAGCATTTT.

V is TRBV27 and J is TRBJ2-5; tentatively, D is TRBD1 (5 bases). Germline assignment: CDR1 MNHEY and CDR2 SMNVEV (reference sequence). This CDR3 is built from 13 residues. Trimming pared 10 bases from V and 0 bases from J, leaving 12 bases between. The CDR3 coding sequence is TGTGCCACGAAAAGCAGGGACCAAGAGACCCAGTACTTC. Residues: CATKSRDQETQYF.

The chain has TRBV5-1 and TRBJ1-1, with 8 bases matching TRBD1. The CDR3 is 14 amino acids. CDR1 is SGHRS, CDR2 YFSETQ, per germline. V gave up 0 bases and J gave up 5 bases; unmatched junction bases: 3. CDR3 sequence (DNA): TGCGCCAGCAGCTTGGGGGACAGGCAAACTGAAGCTTTCTTT. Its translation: CASSLGDRQTEAFF.

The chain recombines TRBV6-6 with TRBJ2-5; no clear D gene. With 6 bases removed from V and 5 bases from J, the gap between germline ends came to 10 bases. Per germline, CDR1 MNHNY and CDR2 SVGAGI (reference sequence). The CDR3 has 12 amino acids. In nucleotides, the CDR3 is TGTGCCAGCAGCCTACCACGGGAGACCCAGTACTTC. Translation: CASSLPRETQYF.

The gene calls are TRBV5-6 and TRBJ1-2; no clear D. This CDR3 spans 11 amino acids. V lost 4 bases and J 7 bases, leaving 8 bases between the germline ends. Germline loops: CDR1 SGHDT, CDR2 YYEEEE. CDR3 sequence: CASSGRGGYTF. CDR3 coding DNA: TGTGCCAGCAGCGGGCGGGGTGGCTACACCTTC.

The DNA of the CDR3 is TGTGCCAGCAGCCACTACCTTAGGGAGGGGGACACTGAAGCTTTCTTT. Protein sequence: CASSHYLREGDTEAFF. V and J are TRBV3-1 (or the pseudogene TRBV3-2) and TRBJ1-1; maybe TRBD1 (6 bases). V was trimmed by 3 bases and J by 3 bases, leaving 17 bases between them. CDR1 LGHDT and CDR2 YNNKEL come from the germline V gene (reference sequence). CDR3 length: 16 amino acids.

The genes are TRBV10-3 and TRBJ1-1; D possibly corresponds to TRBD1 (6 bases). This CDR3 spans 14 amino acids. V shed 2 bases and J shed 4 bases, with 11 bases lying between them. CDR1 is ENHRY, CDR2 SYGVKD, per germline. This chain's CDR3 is CAISEGQLLTEAFF. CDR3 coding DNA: TGTGCCATCAGTGAGGGACAGCTCCTCACTGAAGCTTTCTTT.

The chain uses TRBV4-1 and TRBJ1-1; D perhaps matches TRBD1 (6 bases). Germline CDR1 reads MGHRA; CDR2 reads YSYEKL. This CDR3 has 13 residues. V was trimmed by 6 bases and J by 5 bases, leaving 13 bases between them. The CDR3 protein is CASRSGVRTEAFF. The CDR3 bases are TGCGCCAGCAGGTCAGGGGTCCGTACTGAAGCTTTCTTT.